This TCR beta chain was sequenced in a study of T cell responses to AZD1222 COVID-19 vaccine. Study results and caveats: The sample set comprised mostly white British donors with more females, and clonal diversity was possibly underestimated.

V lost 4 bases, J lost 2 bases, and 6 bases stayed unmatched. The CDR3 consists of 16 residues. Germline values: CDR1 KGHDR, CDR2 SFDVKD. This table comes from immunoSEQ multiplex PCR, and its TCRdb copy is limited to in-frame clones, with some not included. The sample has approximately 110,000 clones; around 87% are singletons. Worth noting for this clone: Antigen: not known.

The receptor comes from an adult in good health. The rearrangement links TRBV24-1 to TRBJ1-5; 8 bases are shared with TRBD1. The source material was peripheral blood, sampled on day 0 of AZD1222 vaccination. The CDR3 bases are TGTGCCACCAGTGACCCTACAGGGGGTGGCAATCAGCCCCAGCATTTT. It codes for CATSDPTGGGNQPQHF.